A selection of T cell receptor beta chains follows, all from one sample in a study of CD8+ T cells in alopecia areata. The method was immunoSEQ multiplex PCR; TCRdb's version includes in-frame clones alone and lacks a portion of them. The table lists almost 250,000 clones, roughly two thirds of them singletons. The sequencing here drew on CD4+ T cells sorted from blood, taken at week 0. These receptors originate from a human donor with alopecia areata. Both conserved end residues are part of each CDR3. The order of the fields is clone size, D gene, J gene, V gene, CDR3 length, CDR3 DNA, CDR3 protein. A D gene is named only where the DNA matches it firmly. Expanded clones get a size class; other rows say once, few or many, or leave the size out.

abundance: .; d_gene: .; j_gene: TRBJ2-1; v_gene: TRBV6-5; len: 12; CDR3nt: TGTGCCAGCAGTTTTCGGGTAGGTGAGCAGTTCTTC; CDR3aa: CASSFRVGEQFF
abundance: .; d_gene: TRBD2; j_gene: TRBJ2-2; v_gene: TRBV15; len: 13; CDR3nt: TGTGCCACCAGGCGGGGGTACACCGGGGAGCTGTTTTTT; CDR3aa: CATRRGYTGELFF
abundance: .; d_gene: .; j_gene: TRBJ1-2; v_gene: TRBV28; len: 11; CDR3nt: TGTGCCAGCAGTTTTGTTGGAGGCTACACCTTC; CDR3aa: CASSFVGGYTF
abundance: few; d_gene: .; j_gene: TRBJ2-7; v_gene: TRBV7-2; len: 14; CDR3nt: TGTGCCAGCAGCACCCGACAGATGTCCTACGAGCAGTACTTC; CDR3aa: CASSTRQMSYEQYF
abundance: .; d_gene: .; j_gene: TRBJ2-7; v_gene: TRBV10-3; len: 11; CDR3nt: TGTGCCATCAGTGCGGCCTACGAGCAGTACTTC; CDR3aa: CAISAAYEQYF
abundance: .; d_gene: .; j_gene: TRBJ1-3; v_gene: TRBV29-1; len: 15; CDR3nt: TGCAGCGTTGAAGATTTCGGGGCGGGTGGAAACACCATATATTTT; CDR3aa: CSVEDFGAGGNTIYF
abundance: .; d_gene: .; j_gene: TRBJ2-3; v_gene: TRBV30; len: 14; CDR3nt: TGTGCCTGGAGACACAGGGACATTGCAGATACGCAGTATTTT; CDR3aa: CAWRHRDIADTQYF
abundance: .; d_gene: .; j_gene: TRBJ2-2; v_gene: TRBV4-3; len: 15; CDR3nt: TGCGCCAGCAGCCGTTGGCCCACAACGGCCGGGGAGCTGTTTTTT; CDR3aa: CASSRWPTTAGELFF
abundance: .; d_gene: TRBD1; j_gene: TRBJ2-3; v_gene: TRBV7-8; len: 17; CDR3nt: TGTGCCAGCAGCTTAGCCGGGACAGGGAGAAGCACAGATACGCAGTATTTT; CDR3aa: CASSLAGTGRSTDTQYF
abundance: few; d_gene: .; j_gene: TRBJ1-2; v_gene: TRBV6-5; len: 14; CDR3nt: TGTGCCAGCAGTTACGATTCAGCACCCTATGGCTACACCTTC; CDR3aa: CASSYDSAPYGYTF
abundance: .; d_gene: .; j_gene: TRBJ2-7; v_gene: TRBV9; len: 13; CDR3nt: TGTGCCAGCAGCGTCGGCCACTCCTACGAGCAGTACTTC; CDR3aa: CASSVGHSYEQYF
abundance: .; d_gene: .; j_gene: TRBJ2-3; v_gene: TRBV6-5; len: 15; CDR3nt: TGTGCCAGCAGTTACTCCGGGGATTTCACAGATACGCAGTATTTT; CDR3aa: CASSYSGDFTDTQYF
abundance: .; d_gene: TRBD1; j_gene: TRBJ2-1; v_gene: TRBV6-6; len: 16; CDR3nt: TGTGCCAGCAGAAGGGTGGCGGGACAGGAATACAATGAGCAGTTCTTC; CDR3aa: CASRRVAGQEYNEQFF
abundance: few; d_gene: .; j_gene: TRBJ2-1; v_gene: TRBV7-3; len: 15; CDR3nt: TGTGCCAGCAGCTTAGCCACCAGCTCCTACAATGAGCAGTTCTTC; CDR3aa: CASSLATSSYNEQFF
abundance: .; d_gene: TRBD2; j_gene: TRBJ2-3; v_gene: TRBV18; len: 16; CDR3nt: TGTGCCAGCTCACCCCTTAGCGGGGGATGGACAGATACGCAGTATTTT; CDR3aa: CASSPLSGGWTDTQYF
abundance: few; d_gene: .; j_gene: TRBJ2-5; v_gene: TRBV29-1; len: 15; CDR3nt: TGCAGCGTCCAACCCAGTCGGCTAGCTGGAGAGACCCAGTACTTC; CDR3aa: CSVQPSRLAGETQYF
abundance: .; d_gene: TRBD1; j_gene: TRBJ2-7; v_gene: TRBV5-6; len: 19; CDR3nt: TGTGCCAGCAGCTTGTATAGGGGGCGGATTGTGTCCTCGGACAACGAGCAGTACTTC; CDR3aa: CASSLYRGRIVSSDNEQYF
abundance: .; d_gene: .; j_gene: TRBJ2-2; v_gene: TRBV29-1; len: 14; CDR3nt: TGCAGCGTTTACTCGGGGCCTAACACCGGGGAGCTGTTTTTT; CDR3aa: CSVYSGPNTGELFF
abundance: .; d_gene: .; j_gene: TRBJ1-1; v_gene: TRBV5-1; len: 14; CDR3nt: TGCGCCAGCAGCTTGTCTGAGGGACCGACTGAAGCTTTCTTT; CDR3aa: CASSLSEGPTEAFF
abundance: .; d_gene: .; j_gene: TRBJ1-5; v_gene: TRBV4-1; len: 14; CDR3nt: TGCGCCAGCAGCCAAAACAGGGGCAATCAGCCCCAGCATTTT; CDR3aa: CASSQNRGNQPQHF
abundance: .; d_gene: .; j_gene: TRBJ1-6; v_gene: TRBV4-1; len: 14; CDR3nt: TGCGCCAGCAGCCAGAACTCTTACGATTCACCCCTCCACTTT; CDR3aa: CASSQNSYDSPLHF
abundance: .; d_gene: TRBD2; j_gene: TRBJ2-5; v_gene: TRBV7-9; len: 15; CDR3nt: TGTGCCAGCAGCTTTTCCACTAGCGGACAAGAGACCCAGTACTTC; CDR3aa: CASSFSTSGQETQYF
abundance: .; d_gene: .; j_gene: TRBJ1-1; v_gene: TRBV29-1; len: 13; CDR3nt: TGCAGCGTTGATTGGGGGATTAACACTGAAGCTTTCTTT; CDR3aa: CSVDWGINTEAFF
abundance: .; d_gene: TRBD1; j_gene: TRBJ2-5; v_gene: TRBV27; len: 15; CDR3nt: TGTGCCAGCAGCACCGGGGACAGACCGAGGCAGACCCAGTACTTC; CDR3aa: CASSTGDRPRQTQYF
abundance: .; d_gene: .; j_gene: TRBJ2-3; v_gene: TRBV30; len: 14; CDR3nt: TGTGCCTGGACCGGGGGAACTAGCACAGATACGCAGTATTTT; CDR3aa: CAWTGGTSTDTQYF
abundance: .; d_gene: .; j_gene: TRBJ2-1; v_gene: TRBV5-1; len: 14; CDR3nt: TGCGCCAGCAGCTTGGATCTGTCCTACAATGAGCAGTTCTTC; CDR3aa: CASSLDLSYNEQFF
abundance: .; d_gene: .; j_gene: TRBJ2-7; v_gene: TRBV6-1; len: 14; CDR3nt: TGTGCCAGCAGTCCCAAGACCGGCCACTACGAGCAGTACTTC; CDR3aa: CASSPKTGHYEQYF
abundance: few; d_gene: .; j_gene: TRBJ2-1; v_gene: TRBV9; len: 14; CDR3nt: TGTGCCAGCAGCGTAGAGCAGGGTCTGAGTGAGCAGTTCTTC; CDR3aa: CASSVEQGLSEQFF
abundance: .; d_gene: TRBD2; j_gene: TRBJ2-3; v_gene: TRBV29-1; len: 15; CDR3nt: TGCAGCTCTGGGGCTAGCGGGGGAAGCACAGATACGCAGTATTTT; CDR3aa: CSSGASGGSTDTQYF
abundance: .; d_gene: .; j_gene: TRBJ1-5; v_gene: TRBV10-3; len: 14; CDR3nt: TGTGCCATCAGAGGGTGGGGTGACAATCAGCCCCAGCATTTT; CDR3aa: CAIRGWGDNQPQHF
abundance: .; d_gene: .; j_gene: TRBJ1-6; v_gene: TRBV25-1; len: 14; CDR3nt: TGTGCCAGCAGTCCGGTTACCTATAATTCACCCCTCCACTTT; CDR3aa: CASSPVTYNSPLHF